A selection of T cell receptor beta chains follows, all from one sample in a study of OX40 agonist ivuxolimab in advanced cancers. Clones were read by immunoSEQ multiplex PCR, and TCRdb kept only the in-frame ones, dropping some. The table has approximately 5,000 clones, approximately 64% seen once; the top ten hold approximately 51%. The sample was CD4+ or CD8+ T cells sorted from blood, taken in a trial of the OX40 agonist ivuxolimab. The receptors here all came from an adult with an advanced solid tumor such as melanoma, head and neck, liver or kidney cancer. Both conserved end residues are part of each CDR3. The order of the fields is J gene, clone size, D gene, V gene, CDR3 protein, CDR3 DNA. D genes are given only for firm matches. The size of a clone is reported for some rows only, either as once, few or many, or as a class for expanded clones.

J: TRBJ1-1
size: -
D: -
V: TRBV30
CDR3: CAWMANTEAFF
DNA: TGTGCCTGGATGGCGAACACTGAAGCTTTCTTT

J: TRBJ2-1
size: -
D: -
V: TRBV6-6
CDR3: CASSYSAGYNEQFF
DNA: TGTGCCAGCAGTTACTCAGCCGGTTACAATGAGCAGTTCTTC

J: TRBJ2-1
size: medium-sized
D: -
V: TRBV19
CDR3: CASSILAHVHIEQFF
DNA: TGTGCCAGTAGTATCCTAGCGCATGTACACATTGAGCAGTTCTTC

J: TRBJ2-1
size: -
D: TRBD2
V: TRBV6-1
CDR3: CASSDPLAGGPRRVIEQFF
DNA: TGTGCCAGCAGTGACCCTCTAGCGGGAGGGCCCAGGCGTGTGATTGAGCAGTTCTTC

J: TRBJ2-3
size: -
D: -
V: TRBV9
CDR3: CASSVGWRSPDTQYF
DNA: TGTGCCAGCAGCGTAGGGTGGAGGAGTCCAGATACGCAGTATTTT

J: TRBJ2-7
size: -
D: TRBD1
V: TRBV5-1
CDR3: CASTQRQGAGHEQYF
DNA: TGCGCCAGCACCCAAAGACAGGGGGCTGGTCACGAGCAGTACTTC

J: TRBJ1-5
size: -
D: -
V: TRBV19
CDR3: CASSGSLNQPQHF
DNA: TGTGCCAGTAGCGGCAGTCTCAATCAGCCCCAGCATTTT

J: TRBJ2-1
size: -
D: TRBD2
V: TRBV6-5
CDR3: CASGLAGGPGNEQFF
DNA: TGTGCCAGCGGCTTAGCGGGAGGGCCGGGGAATGAGCAGTTCTTC

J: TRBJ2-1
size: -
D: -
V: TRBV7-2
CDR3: CASSITSGPYNEQFF
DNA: TGTGCCAGCAGCATAACTTCGGGACCATACAATGAGCAGTTCTTC

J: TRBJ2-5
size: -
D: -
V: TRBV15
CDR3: CATSRDTERETQYF
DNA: TGTGCCACCAGCAGAGATACAGAACGAGAGACCCAGTACTTC

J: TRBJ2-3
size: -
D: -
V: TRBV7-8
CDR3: CASSLAMIGVVTDTQYF
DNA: TGTGCCAGCAGCCTCGCAATGATTGGCGTGGTCACAGATACGCAGTATTTT

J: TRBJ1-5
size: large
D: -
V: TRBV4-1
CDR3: CASSQGGSGGSYQHF
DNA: TGCGCCAGCAGCCAAGGGGGTTCGGGGGGCTCTTACCAGCATTTT

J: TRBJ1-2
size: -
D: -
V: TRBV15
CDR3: CATTATEPNYGYTF
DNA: TGTGCCACCACCGCGACAGAACCTAACTATGGCTACACCTTC

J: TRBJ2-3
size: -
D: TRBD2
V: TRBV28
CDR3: CASRGRVRADTQYF
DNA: TGTGCCAGCCGCGGGAGAGTGCGGGCAGATACGCAGTATTTT

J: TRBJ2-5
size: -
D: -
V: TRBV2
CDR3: CASIPLVMGETQYF
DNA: TGTGCCAGCATACCTCTAGTGATGGGAGAGACCCAGTACTTC

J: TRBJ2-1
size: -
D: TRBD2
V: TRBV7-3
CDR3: CASSSLAGAYNEQFF
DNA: TGTGCCAGCAGCTCGCTAGCGGGGGCCTACAATGAGCAGTTCTTC

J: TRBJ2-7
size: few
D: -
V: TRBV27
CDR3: CASSFQGGDEQYF
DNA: TGTGCCAGCAGTTTTCAGGGCGGGGACGAGCAGTACTTC

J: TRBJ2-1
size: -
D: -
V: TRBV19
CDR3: CASSVGYNEQFF
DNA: TGTGCCAGTAGTGTGGGATACAATGAGCAGTTCTTC

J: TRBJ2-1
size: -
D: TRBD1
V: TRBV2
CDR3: CASSGRDSRNEQFF
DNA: TGTGCCAGCAGTGGCCGGGACAGCCGTAATGAGCAGTTCTTC

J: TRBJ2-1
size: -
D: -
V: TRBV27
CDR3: CASSLRFREYNEQFF
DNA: TGTGCCAGCAGTTTAAGGTTTAGGGAGTACAATGAGCAGTTCTTC

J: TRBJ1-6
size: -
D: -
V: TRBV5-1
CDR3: CASSSTGPLHF
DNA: TGCGCCAGCAGCTCCACGGGACCCCTCCACTTT

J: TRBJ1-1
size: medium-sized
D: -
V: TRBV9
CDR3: CASSVGGGVTEAFF
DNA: TGTGCCAGCAGCGTAGGTGGGGGAGTGACTGAAGCTTTCTTT

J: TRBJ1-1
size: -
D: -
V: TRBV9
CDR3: CASSPRGQNTEAFF
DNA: TGTGCCAGCAGCCCCCGGGGCCAAAACACTGAAGCTTTCTTT

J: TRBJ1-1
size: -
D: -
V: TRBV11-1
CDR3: CASSLGRNTEAFF
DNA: TGTGCCAGCAGCTTAGGTCGGAACACTGAAGCTTTCTTT

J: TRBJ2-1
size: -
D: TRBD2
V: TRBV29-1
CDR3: CSVPSGVSYNEQFF
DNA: TGCAGCGTCCCTAGCGGGGTCTCCTACAATGAGCAGTTCTTC

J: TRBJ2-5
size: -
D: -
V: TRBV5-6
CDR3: CASSSSVVSPGGLQETQYF
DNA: TGTGCCAGCAGCTCGTCTGTCGTTTCCCCAGGCGGCCTCCAAGAGACCCAGTACTTC

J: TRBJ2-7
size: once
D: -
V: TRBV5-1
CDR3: CASSLERGQYEQYF
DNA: TGCGCCAGCAGCTTGGAGAGGGGCCAATACGAGCAGTACTTC

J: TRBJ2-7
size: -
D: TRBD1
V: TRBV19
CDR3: CASSTTGQGYEQYF
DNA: TGTGCCAGTAGTACCACGGGACAGGGCTACGAGCAGTACTTC

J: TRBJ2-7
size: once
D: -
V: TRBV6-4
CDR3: CASTPPSAGFPYEQYF
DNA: TGTGCCAGCACTCCTCCCAGCGCCGGATTTCCCTACGAGCAGTACTTC

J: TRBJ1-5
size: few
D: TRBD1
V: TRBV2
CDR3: CASSKRQGDSNQPQHF
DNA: TGTGCCAGCAGTAAAAGACAGGGGGATAGCAATCAGCCCCAGCATTTT

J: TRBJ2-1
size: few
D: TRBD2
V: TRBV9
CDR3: CASSISGSYHNEQFF
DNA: TGTGCCAGCAGCATCAGCGGGAGTTACCACAATGAGCAGTTCTTC

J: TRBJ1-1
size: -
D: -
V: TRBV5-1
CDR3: CASSPEGVTNTEAFF
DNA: TGCGCCAGCAGCCCGGAGGGGGTAACGAACACTGAAGCTTTCTTT

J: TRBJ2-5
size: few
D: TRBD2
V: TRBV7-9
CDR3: CASSPPLAGEETQYF
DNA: TGTGCCAGCAGCCCTCCCCTAGCGGGAGAAGAGACCCAGTACTTC

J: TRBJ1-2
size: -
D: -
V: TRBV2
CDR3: CASSEGYGNSYGYTF
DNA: TGTGCCAGCAGTGAGGGGTACGGAAATAGCTATGGCTACACCTTC

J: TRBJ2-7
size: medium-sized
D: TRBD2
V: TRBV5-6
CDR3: CASSAGLAGGYEQYF
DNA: TGTGCCAGCAGCGCGGGACTAGCGGGAGGGTACGAGCAGTACTTC

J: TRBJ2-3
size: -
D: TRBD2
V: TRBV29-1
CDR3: CSVEEMREGSLADTQYF
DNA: TGCAGCGTTGAAGAGATGCGGGAGGGTAGCCTGGCAGATACGCAGTATTTT

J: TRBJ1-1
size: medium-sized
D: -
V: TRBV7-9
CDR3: CASLNAVNTEAFF
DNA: TGTGCCAGCCTCAATGCCGTGAACACTGAAGCTTTCTTT

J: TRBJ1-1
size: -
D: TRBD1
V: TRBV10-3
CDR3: CAISHPGQGTEAFF
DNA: TGTGCCATCAGTCATCCGGGACAGGGGACTGAAGCTTTCTTT

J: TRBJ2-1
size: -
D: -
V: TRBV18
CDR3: CASSLTTGRPHNEQFF
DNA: TGTGCCAGCTCACTTACGACAGGGAGGCCTCACAATGAGCAGTTCTTC

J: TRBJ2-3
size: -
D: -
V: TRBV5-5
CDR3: CASSPRGAGEPTDTQYF
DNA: TGTGCCAGCAGCCCCCGGGGGGCGGGAGAACCCACAGATACGCAGTATTTT

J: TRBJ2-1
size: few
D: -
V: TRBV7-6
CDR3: CASSLTENPSNEQFF
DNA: TGTGCCAGCAGCTTAACGGAGAATCCGAGCAATGAGCAGTTCTTC

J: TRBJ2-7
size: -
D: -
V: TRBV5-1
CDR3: CASSGGDVTYEQYF
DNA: TGCGCCAGCAGTGGAGGGGACGTAACCTACGAGCAGTACTTC

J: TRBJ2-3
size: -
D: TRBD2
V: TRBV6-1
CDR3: CASGLAGTDTQYF
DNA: TGTGCCAGCGGACTAGCGGGCACAGATACGCAGTATTTT

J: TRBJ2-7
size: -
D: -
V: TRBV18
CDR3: CASSDSAYEQYF
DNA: TGTGCCAGCTCGGACAGCGCCTACGAGCAGTACTTC

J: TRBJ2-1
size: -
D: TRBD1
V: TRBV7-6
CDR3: CASSRDRVGNEQFF
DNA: TGTGCCAGCAGCCGGGACAGGGTGGGCAATGAGCAGTTCTTC

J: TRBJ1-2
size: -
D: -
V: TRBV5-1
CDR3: CASSLFGGGVRHGYTF
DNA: TGCGCCAGCAGCTTGTTCGGTGGGGGGGTCCGGCATGGCTACACCTTC

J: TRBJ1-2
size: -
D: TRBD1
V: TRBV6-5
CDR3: CASSSDRASSGYTF
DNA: TGTGCCAGCAGTTCCGACAGGGCCTCATCGGGCTACACCTTC

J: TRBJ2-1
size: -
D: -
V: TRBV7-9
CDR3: CASSGVAGEQFF
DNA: TGTGCCAGCAGCGGGGTGGCCGGTGAGCAGTTCTTC

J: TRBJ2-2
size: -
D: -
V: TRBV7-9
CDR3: CASSTIPQGAGELFF
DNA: TGTGCCAGCAGTACAATACCTCAGGGCGCCGGGGAGCTGTTTTTT

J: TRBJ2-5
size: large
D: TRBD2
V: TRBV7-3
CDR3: CASSSAGGKQETQYF
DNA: TGTGCCAGCAGCTCAGCGGGAGGAAAACAAGAGACCCAGTACTTC

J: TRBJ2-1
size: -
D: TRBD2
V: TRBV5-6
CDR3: CASSLPSGVVEQFF
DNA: TGTGCCAGCAGCTTGCCTAGCGGGGTGGTTGAGCAGTTCTTC

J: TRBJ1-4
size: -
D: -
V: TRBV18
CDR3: CASSPHLGWANEKLFF
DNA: TGTGCCAGCTCACCTCACCTCGGTTGGGCTAATGAAAAACTGTTTTTT

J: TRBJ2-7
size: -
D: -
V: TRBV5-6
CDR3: CASSLTGLPGEQYF
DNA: TGTGCCAGCAGCTTGACAGGACTACCGGGGGAGCAGTACTTC

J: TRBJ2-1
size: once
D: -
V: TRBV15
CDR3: CATSRGSGSGYNEQFF
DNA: TGTGCCACCAGCAGGGGATCAGGGAGTGGGTACAATGAGCAGTTCTTC

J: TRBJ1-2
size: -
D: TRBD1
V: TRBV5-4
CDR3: CASSLDRAYGYTF
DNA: TGTGCCAGCAGCTTAGACAGGGCCTATGGCTACACCTTC